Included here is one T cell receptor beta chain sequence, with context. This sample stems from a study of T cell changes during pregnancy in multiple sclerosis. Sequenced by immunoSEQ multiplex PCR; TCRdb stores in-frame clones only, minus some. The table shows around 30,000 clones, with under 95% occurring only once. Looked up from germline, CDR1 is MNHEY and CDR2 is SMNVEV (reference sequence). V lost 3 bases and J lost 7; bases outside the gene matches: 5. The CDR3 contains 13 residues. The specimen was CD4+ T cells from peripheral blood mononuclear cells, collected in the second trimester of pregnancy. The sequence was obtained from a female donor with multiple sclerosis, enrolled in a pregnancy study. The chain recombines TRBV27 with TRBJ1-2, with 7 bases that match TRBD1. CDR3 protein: CASSFRQGIGYTF. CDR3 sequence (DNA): TGTGCCAGCAGTTTTCGACAGGGTATTGGCTACACCTTC.